This T cell receptor (beta chain) appears in the sequencing data of a study of T cell repertoires in cytomegalovirus infection. Background on the study: Public TCR beta signatures provided an indication of both CMV infection and a matching HLA type. The study, taken as a whole, reports: Identification of carriers of CMV plus the relevant HLA was performed using cumulative public TCR beta family frequency.

The CDR3 is 15 residues long. Trimming stripped 1 base from V and 3 bases from J, with 12 bases between. Germline-derived CDR1 and CDR2 are SNHLY and FYNNEI. This clonotype was recorded at least ten times. Its target is unknown. TCRdb reprocessed the reads via MiXCR and lists one record per CDR3 protein. The sample yields roughly 150,000 distinct CDR3 sequences, about a quarter seen once. Sample: PBMCs. The origin of this receptor is a human donor in good health (CMV status not recorded). Some clones in this sample may be carry-over from other donors' samples. V usage is TRBV2 and J usage is TRBJ1-1; D not certain. The CDR3 DNA reads TGTGCCAGCAGTGAAGGGATCGACATAGACACTGAAGCTTTCTTT. It specifies CASSEGIDIDTEAFF.